This T cell receptor beta chain was documented in a study of response to subunit inactivated influenza vaccine. TCRdb independently ran MiXCR on the RT-PCR reads; one entry per CDR3 protein. There are 500,000 to 650,000 distinct CDR3 sequences in the sample; less than 10% occur only once, and roughly 13% lies in the top ten. This clonotype was picked up a small number of times. CDR1 is SGDLS and CDR2 is YYNGEE in the germline V gene. This CDR3 comprises 15 residues. After removal of 0 bases from V and 9 bases from J, the junction contained 6 bases not matched to a gene. This receptor was taken from a man between 50 and 70 years old who received an inactivated influenza vaccine. Sequenced here: PBMCs from blood, sampled roughly 24 months after vaccination. V usage is TRBV9 and J usage is TRBJ2-1; TRBD2 matches 10 bases. CDR3 sequence reads: CASSVVAGGFGEQFF. DNA of the CDR3: TGTGCCAGCAGCGTAGTAGCGGGAGGATTCGGTGAGCAGTTCTTC. The full variable domain, its missing parts supplied by reference TRBV9 and TRBJ2-1, is DSGVTQTPKHLITATGQRVTLRCSPRSGDLSVYWYQQSLDQGLQFLIQYYNGEERAKGNILERFSAQQFPDLHSELNLSSLELGDSALYFCASSVVAGGFGEQFFGPGTRLTVL.